A selection of T cell receptor beta chains follows, all from one sample in a study of T cells in tuberculosis. Assay: immunoSEQ multiplex PCR; the TCRdb copy retains only in-frame clones and omits some. In the table there are tens of thousands of clones, about 96% of which are singletons. The specimen was PBMCs. All receptors come from a donor between 10 and 35 years old with latent tuberculosis or without tuberculosis infection. The CDR3 runs from the conserved cysteine through the conserved F or W. The D gene is left open where the match is weak.

d_call	v_call	j_call	cdr3_length	cdr3_nt	cdr3_aa
-	TRBV2	TRBJ2-5	11	TGTGCCAGCACGATTCGGGAGACCCAGTACTTC	CASTIRETQYF
TRBD1	TRBV6-6	TRBJ2-7	16	TGTGCCAGCAGTTACTCCGGCAGGGGGCTCGGCTACGAGCAGTACTTC	CASSYSGRGLGYEQYF
-	TRBV19	TRBJ2-7	14	TGTGCCAGTAGCGCGGGGCAGGGTTTTAACGAGCAGTACTTC	CASSAGQGFNEQYF
-	TRBV30	TRBJ2-5	12	TGTGCCTCCAGGGGATTAGGAGAGACCCAGTACTTC	CASRGLGETQYF
TRBD1	TRBV19	TRBJ1-6	16	TGTGCCAGTAGATTGGACAGGGGGGTAGCCAATTCACCCCTCCACTTT	CASRLDRGVANSPLHF
TRBD1	TRBV14	TRBJ2-7	17	TGTGCCAGCAGCCAAGCGGTGGGGACAGGGTTCGCCTACGAGCAGTACTTC	CASSQAVGTGFAYEQYF
-	TRBV30	TRBJ2-3	14	TGTGCCTGGAGTGTGGGGCGGCCTGGGGATACGCAGTATTTT	CAWSVGRPGDTQYF
TRBD2	TRBV7-9	TRBJ2-7	14	TGTGCCAGCAGCTCCCCGGGAGGGCTTTCCGAGCAGTACTTC	CASSSPGGLSEQYF
-	TRBV7-9	TRBJ2-7	13	TGTGCCAGCAGCACGGGACTCACCTACGAGCAGTACTTC	CASSTGLTYEQYF
-	TRBV18	TRBJ2-7	15	TGTGCCAGCTCACTGGATAGGACTACCACATACGAGCAGTACTTC	CASSLDRTTTYEQYF
TRBD2	TRBV5-8	TRBJ2-1	15	TGTGCCAGCAGCTTGGGCGGGAGGAGTGTCGATGAGCAGTTCTTC	CASSLGGRSVDEQFF
-	TRBV9	TRBJ2-3	18	TGTGCCAGCAGCGTAGAGGCAGTTGATGCGGGTTTTTGGTATACGCAGTATTTT	CASSVEAVDAGFWYTQYF
-	TRBV5-1	TRBJ1-2	18	TGCGCCAGCAGCTTGGCGGGGGGACTGGGGACTCCTAACTATGGCTACACCTTC	CASSLAGGLGTPNYGYTF
TRBD1	TRBV5-4	TRBJ2-7	13	TGTGCCAGCAGCCTACAGGGGCCTTACGAGCAGTACTTC	CASSLQGPYEQYF
-	TRBV6-7	TRBJ2-1	14	TGTGCCAGCAGCTTACGCGGACAGTACAATGAGCAGTTCTTC	CASSLRGQYNEQFF
-	TRBV20-1	TRBJ2-7	11	TGCAGTGCTAGAATATCTTCTTGGCAGTACTTC	CSARISSWQYF